The rows below give T cell receptor beta chains drawn from one sample of a study of blood T cells in healthy people across ages. TCRdb recomputed calls from the 5' RACE reads with MiXCR, one row per CDR3 protein. The table has around 1,500,000 distinct CDR3 sequences, roughly 40% seen once. The sequenced sample consisted of blood. Receptors were obtained from a woman aged 18-29 years in good health. Both conserved end residues are part of each CDR3. The order of the fields is CDR3 DNA, CDR3 protein, clone size, J gene, V gene, D gene. A D gene is named only where the DNA matches it firmly. Where a row states a size, it is once, few, many or the class of an expanded clone; other rows omit it.

CDR3 DNA: TGTGCCAGCAGCAGGCACAGGGTCGACGAGCAGTACTTC
CDR3 protein: CASSRHRVDEQYF
clone size: once
J gene: TRBJ2-7
V gene: TRBV21-1
D gene: .

CDR3 DNA: TGTGCCAGCAGGGCCTTGACAGGTTCGGCTCAGCCCCAGCATTTT
CDR3 protein: CASRALTGSAQPQHF
clone size: .
J gene: TRBJ1-5
V gene: TRBV2
D gene: .

CDR3 DNA: TGTGCCAGCAGCGCCATGGGGGTTAGCACAGATACGCAGTATTTT
CDR3 protein: CASSAMGVSTDTQYF
clone size: .
J gene: TRBJ2-3
V gene: TRBV9
D gene: .

CDR3 DNA: TGCAGTGCACCGGGACTCCCGTACAATGAGCAGTTCTTC
CDR3 protein: CSAPGLPYNEQFF
clone size: .
J gene: TRBJ2-1
V gene: TRBV20-1
D gene: .

CDR3 DNA: TGTGCCAGCAGCCAAGGGGTAGTGATGACGGCCGAGCAGTACTTC
CDR3 protein: CASSQGVVMTAEQYF
clone size: many
J gene: TRBJ2-7
V gene: TRBV3-1
D gene: .

CDR3 DNA: TGTGCCAGCAGTTTTATAGATATTTGGGATGAGCAGTTCTTC
CDR3 protein: CASSFIDIWDEQFF
clone size: .
J gene: TRBJ2-1
V gene: TRBV27
D gene: .

CDR3 DNA: TGTGCCAGCAGCCACGGACTTCCCTCCTACGAGCAGTACTTC
CDR3 protein: CASSHGLPSYEQYF
clone size: .
J gene: TRBJ2-7
V gene: TRBV3-1
D gene: .

CDR3 DNA: TGTGCCAGCAGCTTATACGGGGGGGCTCCCTACAATGAGCAGTTCTTC
CDR3 protein: CASSLYGGAPYNEQFF
clone size: .
J gene: TRBJ2-1
V gene: TRBV7-2
D gene: TRBD2

CDR3 DNA: TGCAGTGCTAGAGGGGCGAGCGGGGGGGCCAATGAGCAGTTCTTC
CDR3 protein: CSARGASGGANEQFF
clone size: .
J gene: TRBJ2-1
V gene: TRBV20-1
D gene: TRBD2

CDR3 DNA: TGTGCCAGCAGCTTATTAGCGGGAGGGGGTGAGCAGTTCTTC
CDR3 protein: CASSLLAGGGEQFF
clone size: .
J gene: TRBJ2-1
V gene: TRBV7-8
D gene: TRBD2

CDR3 DNA: TGCGCCAGCAGCCAAGAGGGCCCTACTGAAGCTTTCTTT
CDR3 protein: CASSQEGPTEAFF
clone size: .
J gene: TRBJ1-1
V gene: TRBV4-1
D gene: .

CDR3 DNA: TGTGCCAGCAGTGAATTCGAGTCTAGCGGGAGCTATGAGCAGTTCTTC
CDR3 protein: CASSEFESSGSYEQFF
clone size: .
J gene: TRBJ2-1
V gene: TRBV25-1
D gene: TRBD2

CDR3 DNA: TGTGCCACACCTCGTCCGGACAGCGAAGGAGTAGCATTACGCACAGATACGCAGTATTTT
CDR3 protein: CATPRPDSEGVALRTDTQYF
clone size: few
J gene: TRBJ2-3
V gene: TRBV12-3/TRBV12-4
D gene: .

CDR3 DNA: TGCGCCAGCAGCCACCAGGGACTTCTAGGGGATGAGCAGTTCTTC
CDR3 protein: CASSHQGLLGDEQFF
clone size: .
J gene: TRBJ2-1
V gene: TRBV4-1
D gene: .

CDR3 DNA: TGTGCCAGCAGTGAAGCGCGAGATTCACCCCTCCACTTT
CDR3 protein: CASSEARDSPLHF
clone size: .
J gene: TRBJ1-6
V gene: TRBV2
D gene: .

CDR3 DNA: TGCAGTGCTAGTAGGGAGGGGGACACCGGGGAGCTGTTTTTT
CDR3 protein: CSASREGDTGELFF
clone size: .
J gene: TRBJ2-2
V gene: TRBV20-1
D gene: .

CDR3 DNA: TGCAGTGCCCTTCACAGGGCTGATGGAAACACCATATATTTT
CDR3 protein: CSALHRADGNTIYF
clone size: .
J gene: TRBJ1-3
V gene: TRBV20-1
D gene: .

CDR3 DNA: TGTGCCAGCAGCCCTATAGCGGCGGGGAGCCATGAGCAGTTCTTC
CDR3 protein: CASSPIAAGSHEQFF
clone size: .
J gene: TRBJ2-1
V gene: TRBV11-2
D gene: .

CDR3 DNA: TGTGCCAGCAGCCTTAATAGCGGGGGGCAGGGAGATACGCAGTATTTT
CDR3 protein: CASSLNSGGQGDTQYF
clone size: .
J gene: TRBJ2-3
V gene: TRBV5-5
D gene: TRBD2

CDR3 DNA: TGTGCCAGCAGTTTACAGGGACAGGGAGGTGGCTACACCTTC
CDR3 protein: CASSLQGQGGGYTF
clone size: .
J gene: TRBJ1-2
V gene: TRBV27
D gene: TRBD1

CDR3 DNA: TGTGCCTGGAGTCCCACCCGGAGGACTGCCGGTGCAACTAATGAAAAACTGTTTTTT
CDR3 protein: CAWSPTRRTAGATNEKLFF
clone size: .
J gene: TRBJ1-4
V gene: TRBV30
D gene: .

CDR3 DNA: TGCGCCAGCAGCGGCCCCGGGCCCACAGATACGCAGTATTTT
CDR3 protein: CASSGPGPTDTQYF
clone size: few
J gene: TRBJ2-3
V gene: TRBV5-1
D gene: .

CDR3 DNA: TGCAGTGCTAGAGAGCGGTCGGGGACAGCTAGGGGCTACACCTTC
CDR3 protein: CSARERSGTARGYTF
clone size: .
J gene: TRBJ1-2
V gene: TRBV20-1
D gene: TRBD1

CDR3 DNA: TGTGCCAGCAGTGTAGTTGGCGGGGGGGTCCAGTTCTTC
CDR3 protein: CASSVVGGGVQFF
clone size: .
J gene: TRBJ2-1
V gene: TRBV28
D gene: TRBD2

CDR3 DNA: TGTGCCATCAGTGAGTCCTACGGGCGCAGCGATGAGCAGTTCTTC
CDR3 protein: CAISESYGRSDEQFF
clone size: few
J gene: TRBJ2-1
V gene: TRBV10-3
D gene: .

CDR3 DNA: TGTGCCAGCAGTGGTTCTGGGACTAGCGTTTCCTACGAGCAGTACTTC
CDR3 protein: CASSGSGTSVSYEQYF
clone size: .
J gene: TRBJ2-7
V gene: TRBV28
D gene: TRBD2

CDR3 DNA: TGTGCCAGCAGCTCCCACGCCGGTGGCTACACCTTC
CDR3 protein: CASSSHAGGYTF
clone size: many
J gene: TRBJ1-2
V gene: TRBV12-3/TRBV12-4
D gene: .

CDR3 DNA: TGTGCCAGCAGCGTAGGGGAGTGGAGAGCCTATGGCTACACCTTC
CDR3 protein: CASSVGEWRAYGYTF
clone size: .
J gene: TRBJ1-2
V gene: TRBV9
D gene: .

CDR3 DNA: TGCAGCGGACTAGCGGGAATAAATGAGCAGTTCTTC
CDR3 protein: CSGLAGINEQFF
clone size: few
J gene: TRBJ2-1
V gene: TRBV20-1
D gene: TRBD2

CDR3 DNA: TGTGCCAGCAGCTCATACAGGGGGCAGGGCACTGAAGCTTTCTTT
CDR3 protein: CASSSYRGQGTEAFF
clone size: .
J gene: TRBJ1-1
V gene: TRBV11-2
D gene: TRBD1

CDR3 DNA: TGTGCCAGCAGCTTCGGTTCAATAGGTGGTGAGCAGTTCTTC
CDR3 protein: CASSFGSIGGEQFF
clone size: many
J gene: TRBJ2-1
V gene: TRBV7-2
D gene: .

CDR3 DNA: TGTGCCGGCAGGGGGCCCTACTATGGCTACACCTTC
CDR3 protein: CAGRGPYYGYTF
clone size: few
J gene: TRBJ1-2
V gene: TRBV6-1
D gene: TRBD1

CDR3 DNA: TGCAGTGCTAGACAGACCAGCGGGACAGTTAATCAGCCCCAGCATTTT
CDR3 protein: CSARQTSGTVNQPQHF
clone size: .
J gene: TRBJ1-5
V gene: TRBV20-1
D gene: TRBD1

CDR3 DNA: TGTGCCAGTAGATTGTCGGGGCAGCCCCAGCATTTT
CDR3 protein: CASRLSGQPQHF
clone size: once
J gene: TRBJ1-5
V gene: TRBV2
D gene: .

CDR3 DNA: TGTGCCAGCAGCGCCGGGGGGGGGACTAGCGCTCATGAGCAGTTCTTC
CDR3 protein: CASSAGGGTSAHEQFF
clone size: few
J gene: TRBJ2-1
V gene: TRBV9
D gene: TRBD2

CDR3 DNA: TGCGCCAGCAGCCCCCAAGGGCTGGGGGGGAGTCAGCCCCAGCATTTT
CDR3 protein: CASSPQGLGGSQPQHF
clone size: few
J gene: TRBJ1-5
V gene: TRBV5-1
D gene: .

CDR3 DNA: TGTGCCAGCAGGGACGGGACGGTGAACACCGGGGAGCTGTTTTTT
CDR3 protein: CASRDGTVNTGELFF
clone size: .
J gene: TRBJ2-2
V gene: TRBV2
D gene: .

CDR3 DNA: TGTGCCAGCAGCCTCCGGTCGGGGGAGACAGATACGCAGTATTTT
CDR3 protein: CASSLRSGETDTQYF
clone size: .
J gene: TRBJ2-3
V gene: TRBV7-7
D gene: .

CDR3 DNA: TGTGCCAGCAGTTCTGGAGGGACAGGGGGCGGATACGAGCAGTACTTC
CDR3 protein: CASSSGGTGGGYEQYF
clone size: .
J gene: TRBJ2-7
V gene: TRBV28
D gene: TRBD1

CDR3 DNA: TGCAGTGCTAGCCGATCAGATACGCAGTATTTT
CDR3 protein: CSASRSDTQYF
clone size: .
J gene: TRBJ2-3
V gene: TRBV20-1
D gene: .

CDR3 DNA: TGCAGTGCTAGAGAGTCCCTCTCGAATGAGCAGTTCTTC
CDR3 protein: CSARESLSNEQFF
clone size: few
J gene: TRBJ2-1
V gene: TRBV20-1
D gene: .

CDR3 DNA: TGTGCCAGCAGTTACCGTCCAGGTGACTATGGCTACACCTTC
CDR3 protein: CASSYRPGDYGYTF
clone size: .
J gene: TRBJ1-2
V gene: TRBV6-6
D gene: .